This T cell receptor (beta chain) was captured in a study of cytomegalovirus exposure and HLA in healthy donors. Overall study: The early release's HLA-typed donors yielded 78 million or so unique TCRs. Points from the study as a whole: Testing in vitro showed three CMV-associated chains specific for CMV antigens. Later analysis identified several of the most significant clusters that appeared linked to common viral pathogens. One variant, a missense change in DCLRE1C, was linked in a later analysis to TCR beta V- and J-gene trimming.

V lost 6 bases and J lost 2, with 12 bases in between. Germline-derived CDR1 and CDR2 are SGHRS and YFSETQ. The CDR3 contains 14 residues. Primers included in the PCR were 60 Vbeta and 13 Jbeta primers. TCRdb's table, derived via immunoSEQ multiplex PCR, lists solely in-frame clones and lacks some. The sample holds some 89,000 clones. A word on this clone: Its antigen is currently unknown.

The clonotype was recovered from a woman in her twenties or thirties in good health and CMV-seronegative. Sequences were obtained from PBMCs. The gene calls are TRBV5-1 and TRBJ1-3; D is possibly TRBD1 (5 bases). The CDR3 DNA reads as TGCGCCAGCAAACCTACAGGCGCTGGAAACACCATATATTTT. Its translation: CASKPTGAGNTIYF.